This T cell receptor (beta chain) was captured by sequencing in a study of blood T cell repertoires in COVID-19. Assay: immunoSEQ multiplex PCR; the TCRdb copy retains only in-frame clones and omits some. Here the sample spans a few hundred thousand clones, 86% being singletons. This CDR3 contains 12 residues. The TCR sequence derives from a woman under 30 who had recovered from COVID-19. Sample: PBMCs or T cells enriched from blood (not recorded which). The V and J genes are TRBV21-1 and TRBJ1-1. TRBV21-1 is described as a pseudogene. The CDR3 DNA reads TGTGCCAGCCGGGACTTGAACACTGAAGCTTTCTTT. The encoded protein is CASRDLNTEAFF.